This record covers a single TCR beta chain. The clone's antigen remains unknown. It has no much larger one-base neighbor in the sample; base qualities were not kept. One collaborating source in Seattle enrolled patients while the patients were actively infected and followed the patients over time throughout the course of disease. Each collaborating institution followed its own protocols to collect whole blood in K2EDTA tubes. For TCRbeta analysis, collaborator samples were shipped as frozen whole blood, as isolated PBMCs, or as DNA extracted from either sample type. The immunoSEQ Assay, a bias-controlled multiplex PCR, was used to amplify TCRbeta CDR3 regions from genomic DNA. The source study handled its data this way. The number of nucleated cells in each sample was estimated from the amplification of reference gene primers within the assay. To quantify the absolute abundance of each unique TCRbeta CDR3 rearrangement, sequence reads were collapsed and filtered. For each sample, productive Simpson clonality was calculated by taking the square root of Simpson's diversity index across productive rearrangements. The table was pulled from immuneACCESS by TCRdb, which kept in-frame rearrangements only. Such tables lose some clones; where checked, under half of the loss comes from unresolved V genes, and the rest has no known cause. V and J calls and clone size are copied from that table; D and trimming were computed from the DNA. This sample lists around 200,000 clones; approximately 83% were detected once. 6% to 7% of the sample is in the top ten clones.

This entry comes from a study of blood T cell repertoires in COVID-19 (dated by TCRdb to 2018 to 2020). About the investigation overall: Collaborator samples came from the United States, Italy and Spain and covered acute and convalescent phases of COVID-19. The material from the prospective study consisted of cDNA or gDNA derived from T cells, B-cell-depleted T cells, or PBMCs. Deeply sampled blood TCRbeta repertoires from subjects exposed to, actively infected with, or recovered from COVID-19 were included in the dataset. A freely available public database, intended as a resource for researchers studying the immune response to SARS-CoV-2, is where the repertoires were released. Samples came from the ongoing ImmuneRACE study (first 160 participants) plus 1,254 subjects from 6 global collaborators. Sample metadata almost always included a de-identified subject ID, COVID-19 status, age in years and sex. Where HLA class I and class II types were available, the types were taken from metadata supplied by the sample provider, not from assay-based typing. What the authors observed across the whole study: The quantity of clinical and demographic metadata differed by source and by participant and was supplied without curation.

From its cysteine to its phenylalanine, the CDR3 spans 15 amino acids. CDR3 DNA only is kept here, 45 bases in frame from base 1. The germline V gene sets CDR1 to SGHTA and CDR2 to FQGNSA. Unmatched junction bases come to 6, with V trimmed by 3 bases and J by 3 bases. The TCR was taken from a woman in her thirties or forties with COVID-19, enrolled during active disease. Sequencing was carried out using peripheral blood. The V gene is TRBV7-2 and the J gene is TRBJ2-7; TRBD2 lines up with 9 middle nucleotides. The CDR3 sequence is CASSLVAGANYEQYF. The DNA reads TGTGCCAGCAGCTTGGTAGCGGGAGCAAACTACGAGCAGTACTTC.